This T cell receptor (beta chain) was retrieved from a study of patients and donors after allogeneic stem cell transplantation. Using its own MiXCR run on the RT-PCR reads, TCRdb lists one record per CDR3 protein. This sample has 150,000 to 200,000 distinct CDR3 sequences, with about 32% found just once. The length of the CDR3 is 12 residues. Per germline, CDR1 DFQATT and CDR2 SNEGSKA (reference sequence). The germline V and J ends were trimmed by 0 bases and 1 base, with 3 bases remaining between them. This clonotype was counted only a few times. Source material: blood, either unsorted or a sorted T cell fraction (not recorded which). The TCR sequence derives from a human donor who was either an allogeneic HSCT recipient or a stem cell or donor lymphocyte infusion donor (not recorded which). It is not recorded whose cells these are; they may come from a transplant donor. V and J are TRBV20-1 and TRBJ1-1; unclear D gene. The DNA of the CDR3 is TGCAGTGCTAGAGATCAGAACACTGAAGCTTTCTTT. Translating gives CSARDQNTEAFF.